This T cell receptor (beta chain) was sequenced during a study of blood T cells in healthy people across ages. Findings of the study overall: Bulk PBMC profiling left naive and antigen-experienced comparisons inconclusive. Measured against age, TCR beta diversity per million T cells decreased in a roughly linear manner.

Alongside a J-beta primer mix, a sample-barcoded 5' primer served in a second PCR lasting roughly 7 to 11 cycles. Every cDNA molecule carried a tag from a template-switch adaptor bearing 12 random nucleotides. Each CDR3 protein gets one entry after TCRdb re-called the 5' RACE reads with MiXCR. This table has 800,000 to 950,000 distinct CDR3 sequences, approximately 35% appearing once. The CDR3 length is 12 residues. Germline V gene data show CDR1 as GTSNPN and CDR2 as SVGIG (reference sequence). Isolating PBMCs gave at least 6 million of these cells per sample. This clonotype turned up a few times. What it recognizes is unknown. The junction departs from germline at one end; a sequencing error may be responsible.

The receptor's source is a man between 18 and 29 years old in good health. The chain employs TRBV30 and TRBJ2-3; a possible D gene is TRBD2 (5 bases). The specimen sequenced was blood. The CDR3 bases are TGTGCCGGGAGTGTACAGAGAGATACGCAGTATTTT. Translating it yields CAGSVQRDTQYF.